This T cell receptor beta chain was retrieved from a study of blood T cell repertoires in COVID-19. Only in-frame clones appear in the TCRdb table, and some are missing; sequencing was by immunoSEQ multiplex PCR. There are about 500,000 clones in the sample; approximately 92% occur only once, and around 0.9% lies in the top ten. The TCR comes from a man aged 18 to 30 with COVID-19, enrolled during active disease. Sequences were obtained from peripheral blood.

CDR3 bases: TGTGCCAGCAGCTTAAATTCACAGCCCCAGCATTTT. This gives the protein CASSLNSQPQHF. The chain is built from TRBV7-8 and TRBJ1-5; D remains ambiguous. Trimming stripped 2 bases from V and 7 bases from J, with 6 bases between. Germline values: CDR1 SGHVS, CDR2 FQNEAQ. The CDR3 extends over 12 amino acids. Looking up the rest from reference TRBV7-8 and TRBJ1-5 gives the full variable domain: GAGVSQSPRYKVAKRGQDVALRCDPISGHVSLFWYQQALGQGPEFLTYFQNEAQLDKSGLPSDRFFAERPEGSVSTLKIQRTQQEDSAVYLCASSLNSQPQHFGDGTRLSIL.